This TCR beta chain is from a study of blood T cell repertoires in COVID-19. Study overall: The United States, Italy and Spain provided the acute and convalescent COVID-19 samples. PBMCs, B-cell-depleted T cells, or T cells were the source of the cDNA or gDNA that made up the material.

The CDR3 is made up of 18 amino acids. This clone was observed a few times. Per the authors' pipeline: Amplification from reference gene primers served as the basis for estimated nucleated cell counts. Generated by immunoSEQ multiplex PCR, the TCRdb table keeps only in-frame clones and is missing some. The DNA gave D and trimming, while V, J and clone size come from that table. Among hundreds of thousands of clones listed, around four fifths were seen once. The V and J genes are TRBV21-1 and TRBJ2-1; TRBD1 is taken as the D call from the table, unchecked against the DNA. TRBV21-1 is a listed pseudogene. This sequence originates from a woman aged 45-59 years with acute or convalescent COVID-19. The material sequenced was peripheral blood. The CDR3 spells CASKLIPTGLGHYNEQFF. The CDR3 DNA reads TGTGCCAGCAAGCTGATCCCTACAGGTCTGGGGCACTACAATGAGCAGTTCTTC.